This entry describes one T cell receptor beta chain. Sequencing was performed with immunoSEQ multiplex PCR; in TCRdb, only in-frame clones are kept and a portion is missing. The sample yields 60,000 or so clones, approximately 80% seen once. These data belong to a study of PD-L1 blockade in urothelial cancer. The wider study: Starting in 2014, patients were given atezolizumab (1,200 mg intravenously every 3 weeks). About nine tenths of the roughly 29 patients comprised males who had bladder-origin urothelial cancer. Previous chemotherapy exposure amounted to 0 to 3 regimens for patients. There were a median of about 140,000 T cells in blood samples.

V was cut by 6 bases and J by 2 bases, with 15 bases left in between. Germline V CDR1 and CDR2: SNHLY, FYNNEI. The CDR3 extends over 15 amino acids. Time point denoted: pretreatment peripheral blood. The sequence derives from a man aged 65 to 79 with urothelial cancer. The specimen comprised PBMCs, sampled around atezolizumab (anti-PD-L1) treatment. V gene TRBV2 combines with J gene TRBJ2-3; D is possibly TRBD1 (6 bases). The CDR3 region has the DNA TGTGCCAGCAGCGAGGAAGGACAGCACACAGATACGCAGTATTTT. This sequence encodes CASSEEGQHTDTQYF. The variable domain in full, completed from reference TRBV2 and TRBJ2-3, reads EPEVTQTPSHQVTQMGQEVILRCVPISNHLYFYWYRQILGQKVEFLVSFYNNEISEKSEIFDDQFSVERPDGSNFTLKIRSTKLEDSAMYFCASSEEGQHTDTQYFGPGTRLTVL.